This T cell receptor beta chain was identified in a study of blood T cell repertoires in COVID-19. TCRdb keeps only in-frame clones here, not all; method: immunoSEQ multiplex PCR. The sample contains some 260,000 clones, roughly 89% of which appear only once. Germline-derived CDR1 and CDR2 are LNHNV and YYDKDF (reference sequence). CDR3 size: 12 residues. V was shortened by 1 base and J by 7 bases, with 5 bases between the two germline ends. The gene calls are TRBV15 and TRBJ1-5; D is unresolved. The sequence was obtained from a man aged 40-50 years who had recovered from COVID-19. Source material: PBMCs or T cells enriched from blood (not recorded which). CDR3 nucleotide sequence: TGTGCCACCAGCAGAGCCCAGCAGCCCCAGCATTTT. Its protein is CATSRAQQPQHF.